Below, 9 T cell receptor beta chains from the same sample are listed, as sequenced in a study of cytomegalovirus exposure and HLA in healthy donors. The PCR used 60 Vbeta and 13 Jbeta primers. The assay was immunoSEQ multiplex PCR, and TCRdb's table has in-frame clones only and misses some. The sample carries about 110,000 clones, roughly two thirds recorded once. Sequences were obtained from PBMCs. Receptor source: a man in his forties in good health and CMV-seronegative.

This clone was counted many times. The chain has TRBV6-4 and TRBJ1-3, with a tentative D call TRBD1 (6 bases). The CDR3 is made up of 14 amino acids. The V gene lost 0 bases and the J gene lost 7 bases, with 10 bases spanning the gap. Germline CDR1 MRHNA, CDR2 SNTAGT. The CDR3: CASSDSLGGNTIYF. CDR3 nucleotide sequence: TGTGCCAGCAGTGACTCTCTTGGGGGCAACACCATATATTTT.

V gene TRBV6-1 combines with J gene TRBJ2-7; 7 nucleotides agree with TRBD2. Germline values: CDR1 MNHNS, CDR2 SASEGT. The CDR3 extends over 13 amino acids. Germline trimming cut 3 bases from V and 7 bases from J; bases unmatched to any gene: 6. CDR3 nucleotides: TGTGCCAGCAGTGAGGGGGGGTCCCGGGAGCAGTACTTC. This encodes CASSEGGSREQYF.

This clone has a handful of counts. The rearrangement links TRBV5-1 to TRBJ2-1; the D gene is possibly TRBD1 (6 bases). V was clipped by 0 bases and J by 4 bases, with 8 bases between them. This CDR3 has 14 amino acids. Per the germline V gene, CDR1 is SGHRS and CDR2 is YFSETQ. The CDR3 is CASSLDRGYNEQFF. In nucleotides, the CDR3 is TGCGCCAGCAGCTTGGATAGGGGGTACAATGAGCAGTTCTTC.

J is TRBJ1-2 and V is TRBV6-5; 8 bases align to TRBD1. Trimming took 6 bases from V and 8 from J; bases not matched to a gene: 14. Germline values: CDR1 MNHEY, CDR2 SVGAGI. The length of the CDR3 is 15 residues. The CDR3 spells CASSPLGRGREGYTF. The CDR3, as DNA: TGTGCCAGCAGCCCCTTAGGCAGGGGGCGAGAAGGCTACACCTTC.

The chain links TRBV19 to TRBJ1-1; 8 bases map to TRBD1. This CDR3 region has 16 residues. After removal of 3 bases from V and 5 bases from J, the junction contained 11 bases not matched to a gene. Germline CDR1 reads LNHDA; CDR2 reads SQIVND (reference sequence). The CDR3 bases are TGTGCCAGTAGTATTTCCTTTGGACAGGGAAGGACTGAAGCTTTCTTT. It specifies CASSISFGQGRTEAFF.

The chain employs TRBV7-9 and TRBJ1-6; D is uncertain. The V end lost 8 bases, the J end lost 5 bases, and 16 bases lay between the germline ends. This CDR3 region has 15 residues. The germline gives CDR1 SEHNR, CDR2 FQNEAQ (reference sequence). Written as DNA, the CDR3 is TGTGCCAGCGCTGTCGGGGTAGGGCATAATTCACCCCTCCACTTT. Encoded protein: CASAVGVGHNSPLHF.

This chain joins TRBV6-5 and TRBJ2-7; D unresolved. V was pared by 0 bases and J by 4 bases, with 7 bases between. Per germline, CDR1 MNHEY and CDR2 SVGAGI. The CDR3 length is 13 residues. CDR3 residues: CASSYSLTYEQYF. The CDR3 nucleotides read TGTGCCAGCAGTTACTCACTTACTTACGAGCAGTACTTC.

This clone was seen only a few times. The chain has TRBV5-1 and TRBJ1-6, with D perhaps matching TRBD1 (5 bases). The CDR3 contains 15 residues. V was shortened by 0 bases and J by 9 bases, with 13 bases between the two germline ends. Looked up from germline, CDR1 is SGHRS and CDR2 is YFSETQ. Here the CDR3 DNA reads TGCGCCAGCAGCTTGGGGGCAGGGAGGATTTCACCCCTCCACTTT. Protein product: CASSLGAGRISPLHF.

The rearrangement uses TRBV29-1 and TRBJ2-1; D is perhaps TRBD1 (5 bases). Deletions cut 4 bases from V and 5 bases from J, with 18 bases between. CDR3 length equals 15 residues. Germline CDR1 and CDR2: SQVTM and ANQGSEA. CDR3 sequence: CSVARGAGSNNEQFF. The CDR3 nucleotides are TGCAGCGTTGCGCGTGGGGCAGGTAGCAACAATGAGCAGTTCTTC.